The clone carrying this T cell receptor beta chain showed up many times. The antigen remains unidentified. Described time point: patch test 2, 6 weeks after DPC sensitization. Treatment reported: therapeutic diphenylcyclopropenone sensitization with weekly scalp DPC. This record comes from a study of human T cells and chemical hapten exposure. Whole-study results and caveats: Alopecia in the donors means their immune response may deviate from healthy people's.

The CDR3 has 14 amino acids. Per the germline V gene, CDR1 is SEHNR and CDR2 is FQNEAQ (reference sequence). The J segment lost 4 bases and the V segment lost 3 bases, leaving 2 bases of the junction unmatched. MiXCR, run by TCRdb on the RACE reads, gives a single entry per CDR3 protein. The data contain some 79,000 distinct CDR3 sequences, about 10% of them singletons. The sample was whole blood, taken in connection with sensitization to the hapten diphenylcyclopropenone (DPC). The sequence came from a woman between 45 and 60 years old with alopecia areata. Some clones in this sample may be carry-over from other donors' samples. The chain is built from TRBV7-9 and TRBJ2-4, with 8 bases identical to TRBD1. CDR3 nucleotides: TGTGCCAGCAGCTTTCGGACAGGGAAAAACATTCAGTACTTC. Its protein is CASSFRTGKNIQYF.